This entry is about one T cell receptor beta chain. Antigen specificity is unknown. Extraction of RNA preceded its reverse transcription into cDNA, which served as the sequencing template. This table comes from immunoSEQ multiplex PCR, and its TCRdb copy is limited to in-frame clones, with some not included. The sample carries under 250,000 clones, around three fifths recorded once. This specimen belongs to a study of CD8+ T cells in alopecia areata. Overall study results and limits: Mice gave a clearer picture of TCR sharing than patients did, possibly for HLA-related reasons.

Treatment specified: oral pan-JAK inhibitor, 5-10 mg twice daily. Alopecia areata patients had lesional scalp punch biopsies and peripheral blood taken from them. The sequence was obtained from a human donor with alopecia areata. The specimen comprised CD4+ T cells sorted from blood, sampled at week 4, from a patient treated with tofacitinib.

CDR3 sequence reads: CASSYGQAAEGYTF. Written as DNA, the CDR3 is TGTGCCAGCAGTTACGGGCAGGCTGCAGAGGGCTACACCTTC. This chain connects TRBV6-5 to TRBJ1-2; no reliable D call. Trimming cost V 2 bases and J 8 bases, with 15 bases left between them. This CDR3 has 14 residues. Germline assignment: CDR1 MNHEY and CDR2 SVGAGI.